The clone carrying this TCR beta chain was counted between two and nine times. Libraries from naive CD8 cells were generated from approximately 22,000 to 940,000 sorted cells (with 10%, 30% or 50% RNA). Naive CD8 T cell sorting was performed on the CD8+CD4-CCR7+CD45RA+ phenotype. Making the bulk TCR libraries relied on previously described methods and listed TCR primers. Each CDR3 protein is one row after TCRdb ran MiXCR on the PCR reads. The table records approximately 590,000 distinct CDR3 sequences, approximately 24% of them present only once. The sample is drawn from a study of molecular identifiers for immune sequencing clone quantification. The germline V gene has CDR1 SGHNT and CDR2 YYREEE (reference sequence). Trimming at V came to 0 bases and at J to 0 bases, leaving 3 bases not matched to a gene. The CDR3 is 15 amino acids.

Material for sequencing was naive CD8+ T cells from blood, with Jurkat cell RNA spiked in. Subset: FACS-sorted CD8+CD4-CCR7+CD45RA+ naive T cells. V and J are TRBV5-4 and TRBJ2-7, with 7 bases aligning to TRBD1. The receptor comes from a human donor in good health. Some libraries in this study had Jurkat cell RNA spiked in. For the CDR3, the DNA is TGTGCCAGCAGCTTGGATGGGACAGTCTCCTACGAGCAGTACTTC. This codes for CASSLDGTVSYEQYF.